The 7 T cell receptor beta chains listed next were all sequenced from one sample in a study of blood T cell repertoires in COVID-19. Clones were read by immunoSEQ multiplex PCR, and TCRdb kept only the in-frame ones, dropping some. The sample records a few hundred thousand clones, around 90% being singletons. Specimen: peripheral blood. The receptor source for this set is a young woman with COVID-19, enrolled during active disease.

This chain links TRBV2 with TRBJ1-5, with TRBD1 matching 8 bases. Germline values: CDR1 SNHLY, CDR2 FYNNEI. V shed 7 bases and J 7 bases; nucleotides not matched to a gene: 9. This CDR3 contains 14 residues. The CDR3 sequence: CASTPQGAGQPQHF. The DNA of the CDR3 is TGTGCCAGCACCCCCCAGGGGGCAGGGCAGCCCCAGCATTTT.

The chain combines TRBV6-1 with TRBJ2-7, with D perhaps matching TRBD1 (5 bases). Trimming cost V 0 bases and J 3 bases, with 9 bases left between them. This CDR3 spans 14 amino acids. The germline CDR1 and CDR2 sequences are MNHNS and SASEGT. CDR3 sequence: CASSEAGDGYEQYF. In DNA, the CDR3 is TGTGCCAGCAGTGAAGCAGGGGATGGCTACGAGCAGTACTTC.

The chain recombines TRBV7-6 with TRBJ2-3; 8 bases agree with TRBD2. Germline V gene sequence: CDR1 SGHVS, CDR2 FNYEAQ. Trimming cost V 5 bases and J 1 base; bases outside gene matches: 5. This CDR3 region has 15 residues. The CDR3 nucleotides read TGTGCCAGCAGCCCCGCGGGAGGCGGCACAGATACGCAGTATTTT. Its protein product is CASSPAGGGTDTQYF.

The V gene is TRBV13, the J gene TRBJ2-7; TRBD1 matches at 11 bases. The V gene's germline CDR1 is PRHDT and CDR2 FYEKMQ (reference sequence). The CDR3 length is 19 residues. With 5 bases clipped from V and 6 bases from J, the junction kept 21 bases outside the gene matches. CDR3 coding DNA: TGTGCCAGCAGCCCCCTCGCAAGTTACGGGGGACAGGGGGTGGTCGAGCAGTACTTC. Its translation: CASSPLASYGGQGVVEQYF. The full variable domain, in which reference TRBV13 and TRBJ2-7 provide the parts outside the CDR3, is AAGVIQSPRHLIKEKRETATLKCYPIPRHDTVYWYQQGPGQDPQFLISFYEKMQSDKGSIPDRFSAQQFSDYHSELNMSSLELGDSALYFCASSPLASYGGQGVVEQYFGPGTRLTVT.

The gene calls are TRBV24-1 and TRBJ1-2; 11 bases agree with TRBD1. Trimming at V came to 4 bases and at J to 4 bases, leaving 4 bases not matched to a gene. The germline V gene encodes CDR1 KGHDR and CDR2 SFDVKD. This CDR3 has 15 amino acids. Here the CDR3 DNA reads TGTGCCACCAGTGACGGGACAGGGGGTTTCTATGGCTACACCTTC. It encodes CATSDGTGGFYGYTF.

The J gene is TRBJ1-5, the V gene TRBV11-2; D is unresolved. Trimming stripped 1 base from V and 5 bases from J, with 6 bases between. The CDR3 contains 13 residues. Per germline, CDR1 SGHAT and CDR2 FQNNGV. The CDR3 DNA follows: TGTGCCAGCAGCTTAGCAGATGATCAGCCCCAGCATTTT. It yields the protein CASSLADDQPQHF.

This CDR3 reads CASSPRGWVPKGGELFF. The CDR3 DNA is TGTGCCAGCAGCCCGAGGGGGTGGGTGCCAAAAGGCGGGGAGCTGTTTTTT. The J gene is TRBJ2-2, the V gene TRBV11-2, with D perhaps TRBD1 (6 bases). The V end lost 5 bases, the J end lost 7 bases, and 23 bases lay between the germline ends. Germline V gene lookup returns CDR1 SGHAT and CDR2 FQNNGV. The CDR3 has 17 residues.